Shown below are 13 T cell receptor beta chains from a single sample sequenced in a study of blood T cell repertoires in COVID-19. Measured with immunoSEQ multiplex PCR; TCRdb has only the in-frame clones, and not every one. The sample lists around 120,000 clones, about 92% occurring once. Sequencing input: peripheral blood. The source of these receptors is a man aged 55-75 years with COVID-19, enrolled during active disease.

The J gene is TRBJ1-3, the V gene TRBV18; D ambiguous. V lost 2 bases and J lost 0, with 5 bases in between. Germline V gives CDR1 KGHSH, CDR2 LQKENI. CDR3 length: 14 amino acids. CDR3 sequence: CASSPSVSGNTIYF. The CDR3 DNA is TGTGCCAGCTCACCATCGGTCTCTGGAAACACCATATATTTT.

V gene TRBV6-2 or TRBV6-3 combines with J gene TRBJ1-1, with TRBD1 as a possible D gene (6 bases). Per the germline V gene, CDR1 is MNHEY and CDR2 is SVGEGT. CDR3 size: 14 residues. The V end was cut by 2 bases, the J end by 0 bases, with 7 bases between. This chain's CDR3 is CASSYTGLNTEAFF. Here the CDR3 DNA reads TGTGCCAGCAGTTACACAGGGCTGAACACTGAAGCTTTCTTT.

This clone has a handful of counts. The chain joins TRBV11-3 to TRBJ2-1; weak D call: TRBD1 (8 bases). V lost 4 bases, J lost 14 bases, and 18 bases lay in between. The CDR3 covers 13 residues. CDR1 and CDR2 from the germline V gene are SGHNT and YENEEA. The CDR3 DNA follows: TGTGCCAGCAGCTCAGGGGTACAGGGGGGGAAGTTCTTC. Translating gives CASSSGVQGGKFF. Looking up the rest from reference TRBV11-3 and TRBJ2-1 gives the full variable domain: EAGVVQSPRYKIIEKKQPVAFWCNPISGHNTLYWYLQNLGQGPELLIRYENEEAVDDSQLPKDRFSAERLKGVDSTLKIQPAELGDSAVYLCASSSGVQGGKFFGPGTRLTVL.

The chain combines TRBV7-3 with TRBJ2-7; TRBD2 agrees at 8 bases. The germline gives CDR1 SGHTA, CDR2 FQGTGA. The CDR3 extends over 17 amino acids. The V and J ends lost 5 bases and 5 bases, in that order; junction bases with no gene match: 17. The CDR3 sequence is CASSPGRSERELHEQYF. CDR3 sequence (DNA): TGTGCCAGCAGCCCCGGACGTTCGGAGCGGGAGCTCCACGAGCAGTACTTC.

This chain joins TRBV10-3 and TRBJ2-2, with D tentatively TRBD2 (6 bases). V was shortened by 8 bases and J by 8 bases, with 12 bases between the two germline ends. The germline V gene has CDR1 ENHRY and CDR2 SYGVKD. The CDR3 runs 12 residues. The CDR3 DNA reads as TGTGCCATCTCCGGTGGGACTGGGGAGCTGTTTTTT. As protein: CAISGGTGELFF.

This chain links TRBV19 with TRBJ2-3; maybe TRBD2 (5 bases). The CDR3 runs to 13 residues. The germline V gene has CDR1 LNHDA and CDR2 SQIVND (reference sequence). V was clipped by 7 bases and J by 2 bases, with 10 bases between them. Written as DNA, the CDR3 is TGTGCCAGTACCGAGCGGCACACAGATACGCAGTATTTT. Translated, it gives CASTERHTDTQYF. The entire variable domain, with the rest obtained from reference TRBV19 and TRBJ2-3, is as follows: DGGITQSPKYLFRKEGQNVTLSCEQNLNHDAMYWYRQDPGQGLRLIYYSQIVNDFQKGDIAEGYSVSREKKESFPLTVTSAQKNPTAFYLCASTERHTDTQYFGPGTRLTVL.

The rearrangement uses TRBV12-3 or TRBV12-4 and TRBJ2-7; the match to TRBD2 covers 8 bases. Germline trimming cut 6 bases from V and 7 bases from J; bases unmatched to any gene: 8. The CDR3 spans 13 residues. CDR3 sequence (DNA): TGTGCCAGCAGAGTGGCGGGAGGTCCGGAGCAGTACTTC. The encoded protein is CASRVAGGPEQYF.

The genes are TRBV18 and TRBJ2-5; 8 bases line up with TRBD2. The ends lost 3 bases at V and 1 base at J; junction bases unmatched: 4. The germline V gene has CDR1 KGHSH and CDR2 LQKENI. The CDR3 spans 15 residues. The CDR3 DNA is TGTGCCAGCTCACCGAGCGGGAGTGGCCAAGAGACCCAGTACTTC. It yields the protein CASSPSGSGQETQYF.

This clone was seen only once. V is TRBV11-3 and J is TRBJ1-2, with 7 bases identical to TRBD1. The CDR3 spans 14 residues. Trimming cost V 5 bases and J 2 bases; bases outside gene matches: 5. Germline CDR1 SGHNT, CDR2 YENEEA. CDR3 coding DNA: TGTGCCAGCAGCGGGACAGTCTCAAACTATGGCTACACCTTC. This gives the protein CASSGTVSNYGYTF.

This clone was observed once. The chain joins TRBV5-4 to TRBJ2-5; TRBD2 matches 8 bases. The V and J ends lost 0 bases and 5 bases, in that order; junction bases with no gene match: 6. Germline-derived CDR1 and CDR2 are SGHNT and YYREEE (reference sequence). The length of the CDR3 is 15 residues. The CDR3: CASSLAAGGGETQYF. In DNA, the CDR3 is TGTGCCAGCAGCTTGGCCGCGGGAGGTGGGGAGACCCAGTACTTC.

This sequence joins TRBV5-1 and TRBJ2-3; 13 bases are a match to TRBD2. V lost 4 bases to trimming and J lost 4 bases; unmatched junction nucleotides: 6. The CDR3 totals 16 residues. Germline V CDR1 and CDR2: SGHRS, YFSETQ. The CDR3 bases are TGCGCCAGCAGCAGGACTAGCGGGAGTAGCGCAGATACGCAGTATTTT. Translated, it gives CASSRTSGSSADTQYF. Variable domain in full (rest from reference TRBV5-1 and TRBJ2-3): KAGVTQTPRYLIKTRGQQVTLSCSPISGHRSVSWYQQTPGQGLQFLFEYFSETQRNKGNFPGRFSGRQFSNSRSEMNVSTLELGDSALYLCASSRTSGSSADTQYFGPGTRLTVL.

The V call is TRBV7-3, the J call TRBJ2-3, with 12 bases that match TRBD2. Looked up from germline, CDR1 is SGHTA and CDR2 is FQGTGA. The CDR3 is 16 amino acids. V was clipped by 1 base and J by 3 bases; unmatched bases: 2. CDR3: CASSLRLAGGTDTQYF. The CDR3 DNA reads TGTGCCAGCAGCTTAAGGCTAGCGGGAGGGACAGATACGCAGTATTTT.

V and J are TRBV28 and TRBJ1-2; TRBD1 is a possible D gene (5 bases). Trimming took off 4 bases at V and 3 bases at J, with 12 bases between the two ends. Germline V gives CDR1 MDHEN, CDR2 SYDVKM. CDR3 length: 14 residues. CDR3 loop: CASSSSGGYYGYTF. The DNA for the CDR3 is TGTGCCAGCAGTTCAAGTGGGGGGTACTATGGCTACACCTTC.